Below, 10 T cell receptor beta chains from the same sample are listed, as sequenced in a study of blood T cell repertoires in COVID-19. Method: immunoSEQ multiplex PCR; TCRdb's copy keeps in-frame clones and lacks some. The data show roughly 74,000 clones, 84% seen once. The specimen sequenced was peripheral blood. The receptors were sampled from a man in his 70s with acute or convalescent COVID-19.

The chain combines TRBV2 with TRBJ1-2, with no clear D. This CDR3 spans 14 amino acids. Trimming pared 3 bases from V and 0 bases from J, leaving 8 bases between. Germline V gene lookup returns CDR1 SNHLY and CDR2 FYNNEI. The CDR3 here is CASSEAGANYGYTF. CDR3 DNA sequence: TGTGCCAGCAGTGAGGCCGGAGCTAACTATGGCTACACCTTC.

This clone has a handful of counts. The chain has TRBV3-1 (or the pseudogene TRBV3-2) and TRBJ1-6; 8 nucleotides line up with TRBD1. The germline V gene has CDR1 LGHDT and CDR2 YNNKEL (reference sequence). V dropped 1 base and J dropped 10; count of bases not matched to a gene: 6. The CDR3 runs 15 residues. CDR3: CASSQVSRGRSPLHF. Written as DNA, the CDR3 is TGTGCCAGCAGCCAAGTCTCCAGGGGGCGGTCACCCCTCCACTTT.

The rearrangement joins TRBV7-6 to TRBJ2-1; D gene unclear. CDR1 and CDR2 (germline): SGHVS, FNYEAQ. The V end was cut by 3 bases, the J end by 0 bases, with 9 bases between. This CDR3 contains 15 residues. The CDR3 DNA reads TGTGCCAGCAGCTTTGAGAGTAGCTCCTACAATGAGCAGTTCTTC. Translation: CASSFESSSYNEQFF. Looking up the rest from reference TRBV7-6 and TRBJ2-1 gives the full variable domain: GAGVSQSPRYKVTKRGQDVALRCDPISGHVSLYWYRQALGQGPEFLTYFNYEAQQDKSGLPNDRFSAERPEGSISTLTIQRTEQRDSAMYRCASSFESSSYNEQFFGPGTRLTVL.

The chain combines TRBV6-5 with TRBJ2-7; 8 bases line up with TRBD1. Germline assignment: CDR1 MNHEY and CDR2 SVGAGI. V lost 6 bases and J lost 2; bases outside the gene matches: 6. CDR3 length: 14 residues. CDR3 residues: CASRGDRGAYEQYF. The CDR3 nucleotides read TGTGCCAGCAGGGGAGACAGGGGCGCCTACGAGCAGTACTTC.

The gene calls are TRBV7-3 and TRBJ2-3; D perhaps matches TRBD2 (5 bases). The CDR3 covers 13 residues. V gave up 8 bases and J gave up 3 bases, with 12 bases separating them. Germline lookup yields CDR1 SGHTA and CDR2 FQGTGA. The CDR3 bases are TGTGCCAGCGGACCTTCGGGAACAGATACGCAGTATTTT. Amino acid sequence: CASGPSGTDTQYF.

This rearrangement joins TRBV23-1 to TRBJ1-5, with a weak D call TRBD1 (5 bases). Being an ORF, TRBV23-1 has a function that is uncertain. The CDR3 covers 14 residues. Between the trimmed V and J ends, which lost 3 bases and 6 bases, there was a span of 12 bases. CDR3 sequence (DNA): TGCGCCAGCAGTCAGGGAACAGGTTTTCAGCCCCAGCATTTT. It encodes CASSQGTGFQPQHF.

This sequence joins TRBV5-1 and TRBJ2-7; 9 bases line up with TRBD2. The CDR3 covers 15 residues. Germline CDR1 SGHRS, CDR2 YFSETQ. The J segment lost 1 base and the V segment lost 2 bases, leaving 4 bases of the junction unmatched. CDR3 sequence: CASSLLTSGSYEQYF. The CDR3 nucleotides are TGCGCCAGCAGCTTACTGACTAGCGGTTCCTACGAGCAGTACTTC.

V and J are TRBV28 and TRBJ1-5; D may be TRBD1 (6 bases). The CDR3 spans 13 residues. Trimming pared 5 bases from V and 9 bases from J, leaving 14 bases between. The germline V gene encodes CDR1 MDHEN and CDR2 SYDVKM. The CDR3 loop reads CASSPGDTGPQHF. The CDR3 nucleotides are TGTGCCAGCAGTCCAGGGGATACGGGGCCCCAGCATTTT.

This chain connects TRBV2 to TRBJ2-7, with no clear D. The CDR3 is made up of 11 amino acids. The V gene lost 4 bases and the J gene lost 4 bases, with 5 bases spanning the gap. The V gene's germline CDR1 is SNHLY and CDR2 FYNNEI. CDR3 region: CASSVGYEQYF. The CDR3 DNA is TGTGCCAGCAGTGTCGGGTACGAGCAGTACTTC.

The chain uses TRBV5-1 and TRBJ2-2; 7 bases align to TRBD1. The CDR3 is made up of 16 amino acids. With 1 base clipped from V and 4 bases from J, the junction kept 7 bases outside the gene matches. The V gene's germline CDR1 is SGHRS and CDR2 YFSETQ. CDR3: CASSLPNRGGTGELFF. DNA for the CDR3: TGCGCCAGCAGCTTGCCGAACAGGGGTGGCACCGGGGAGCTGTTTTTT.